Shown below are 2 T cell receptor beta chains from a single sample sequenced in a study of blood T cell repertoires in COVID-19. Some clones are missing from TCRdb's copy, which holds only in-frame ones; the method was immunoSEQ multiplex PCR. There are 330,000 or so clones in the sample; about 87% occur only once, and approximately 1.8% lies in the top ten. Sample: PBMCs or T cells enriched from blood (not recorded which). These receptors were collected from a middle-aged man in a cohort exposed to, infected with or recovered from COVID-19 (not recorded which).

This clone has at least ten counts. This chain links TRBV6-5 with TRBJ2-1; D is perhaps TRBD1 (6 bases). Germline V gene data show CDR1 as MNHEY and CDR2 as SVGAGI. The CDR3 runs 14 residues. The germline V and J ends were trimmed by 6 bases and 2 bases, with 11 bases remaining between them. This CDR3 is CASSTGTTYNEQFF. Here the CDR3 DNA reads TGTGCCAGCAGCACCGGGACAACCTACAATGAGCAGTTCTTC.

This chain links TRBV19 with TRBJ1-1; 7 nucleotides match TRBD1. J gave up 4 bases and V 2 bases, and 4 bases lay outside the gene matches. Germline V gene data show CDR1 as LNHDA and CDR2 as SQIVND (reference sequence). The CDR3 spans 14 residues. The CDR3 nucleotides are TGTGCCAGTAGTATACGGCAGGGGGGCACTGAAGCTTTCTTT. Translated, it gives CASSIRQGGTEAFF.